Sequencing of this T cell receptor beta chain was carried out in a study of vaccination and CD4 T cells after COVID-19. Study-wide context: Spike peptides, overlapping and drawn from SARS-CoV-2, HCoV-NL63, HCoV-OC43 and HCoV-229E, were used to stimulate cells. Treatment of control cultures consisted of a CEFX pool, an HIV-1 Nef pool, or no peptide. Study-level results: Within the convalescent patients, a median approximately 86% of the SARS-CoV-2-reactive clones were ones that appeared only post-vaccination. The median count of SARS-CoV-2-reactive clonotypes rose from approximately 21 to 40, not significantly.

V lost 6 bases, J lost 1 base, and 11 bases stayed unmatched. The CDR3 is made up of 16 amino acids. Germline loops: CDR1 DFQATT, CDR2 SNEGSKA (reference sequence). Worth noting for this clonotype: Its specificity is unknown.

Time point indicated: late sampling 161 to 241 days after vaccination in a few convalescent patients. Treatment reported: roughly 11-day PBMC culture with coronavirus spike peptide pools or control peptides (ViraFEST assay). Once obtained from cultured CD4+ T cells, the DNA was sequenced using the Oncomine TCR Beta short-read assay. TCRdb reprocessed the PCR reads with MiXCR, giving one entry per CDR3 protein. The table shows some 22,000 distinct CDR3 sequences, with about a third occurring only once. The chain joins TRBV20-1 to TRBJ2-2; 7 nucleotides agree with TRBD2. Here the sequenced sample was CD4+ T cells from blood, cultured in vitro, taken about 7 months after SARS-CoV-2 vaccination. The clonotype was recovered from a human donor who had recovered from COVID-19. The CDR3 DNA sequence: TGCAGTGCCCGGGACCCCGGGAGGAGGAACACCGGGGAGCTGTTTTTT. Translation: CSARDPGRRNTGELFF.